Presented here are 8 T cell receptor beta chains from one specimen sequenced in a study of post-analysis software for immune sequencing data. General observations from the study: In patients, a few TRBV segments were more frequent than in controls, with TRBV5-6, TRBV5-1 and TRBV20-1 among them.

Antigen specificity for these receptors is unknown. Each TCR beta cDNA library carried unique molecular identifiers. TCRdb fed the PCR reads into MiXCR, producing one record per CDR3 protein. The table has about 770,000 distinct CDR3 sequences, 46% seen once. The sequenced sample was blood. The receptor set was obtained from a girl aged 10-17 years with multiple sclerosis.

The CDR3: CASSSIGTQGYTF. CDR3 coding DNA: TGTGCCAGCAGTTCCATAGGGACGCAAGGCTACACCTTC. The rearrangement links TRBV12-3 or TRBV12-4 to TRBJ1-2, with D possibly being TRBD1 (5 bases). There are 13 residues in the CDR3. Trimming pared 4 bases from V and 8 bases from J, leaving 14 bases between.

Worth noting for this clonotype: At one end the junction does not follow the germline gene, possibly because of a read error. The chain employs TRBV2 and TRBJ2-4, with D unresolved. The CDR3 loop spans 10 amino acids. CDR1 is SNHLY and CDR2 is FYNNEI in the germline V gene. CDR3: CASGEDHPYF. CDR3 nucleotides: TGTGCCAGCGGTGAAGATCATCCGTACTTC.

This clonotype was counted a few times. The rearrangement links TRBV12-3 or TRBV12-4 to TRBJ2-1; 11 nucleotides agree with TRBD2. The CDR3 is made up of 18 amino acids. Unmatched junction bases numbered 9, after V lost 5 bases and J lost 0 bases. The CDR3 region is CASSPRGLAGRSYNEQFF. DNA of the CDR3: TGTGCCAGCAGTCCCAGAGGACTAGCGGGCCGCTCCTACAATGAGCAGTTCTTC.

This sequence joins TRBV6-5 and TRBJ2-7; 8 bases fit TRBD2. The germline V gene has CDR1 MNHEY and CDR2 SVGAGI. CDR3 size: 15 residues. Germline trimming cut 6 bases from V and 2 bases from J; bases unmatched to any gene: 9. Here the CDR3 reads CASRSLADLAYEQYF. The DNA for the CDR3 is TGTGCCAGCAGATCACTAGCGGACCTAGCCTACGAGCAGTACTTC.

The rearrangement joins TRBV27 to TRBJ1-5, with D possibly matching TRBD1 (5 bases). This CDR3 has 15 residues. Germline V CDR1 and CDR2: MNHEY, SMNVEV (reference sequence). The V gene lost 6 bases and the J gene lost 7 bases, with 19 bases spanning the gap. The CDR3 is CASSPRDLVGQPQHF. Here the CDR3 DNA reads TGTGCCAGCAGCCCCCGGGACCTCGTGGGGCAGCCCCAGCATTTT.

The gene calls are TRBV5-6 and TRBJ1-1, with 7 bases lining up with TRBD1. V shed 1 base, J shed 0 bases, and the junction held 9 bases outside the gene matches. This CDR3 contains 17 residues. Germline CDR1 is SGHDT and CDR2 is YYEEEE. The CDR3 here is CASSLSPGGQLNTEAFF. The CDR3 DNA sequence: TGTGCCAGCAGCTTGTCGCCGGGGGGACAGCTGAACACTGAAGCTTTCTTT.

This clonotype was counted a single time. V is TRBV20-1 and J is TRBJ2-1; no firm D call. CDR1 DFQATT and CDR2 SNEGSKA come from the germline V gene (reference sequence). Trimming cost V 3 bases and J 6 bases, with 21 bases left between them. This CDR3 spans 16 amino acids. The DNA for the CDR3 is TGCAGTGCTAGGGGTATCCCCCTGCCCAATTCCAATGAGCAGTTCTTC. Its protein product is CSARGIPLPNSNEQFF.

The V gene is TRBV4-3, the J gene TRBJ2-7; a weak D match, TRBD1 (5 bases). The germline V gene encodes CDR1 LGHNA and CDR2 YSLEER. This CDR3 contains 14 residues. V gave up 4 bases and J gave up 6 bases, with 16 bases separating them. CDR3 bases: TGCGCCAGCAGCCCAACCTCAGGGTTTGGCGAGCAGTACTTC. It codes for CASSPTSGFGEQYF.